This paragraph reports one TCR beta chain. PCR was performed a second time for about 6 to 12 cycles using a sample-barcoded 5' primer and a J-beta primer mix. Each CDR3 protein gets one entry after TCRdb re-called the 5' RACE reads with MiXCR. The repertoire includes hundreds of thousands of distinct CDR3 sequences, nearly 60% of them detected once, and approximately 23% sits in the top ten. V shed 10 bases and J shed 9 bases, with 18 bases lying between them. The CDR3 spans 12 residues. CDR1 and CDR2 (germline): MNHEY, SVGEGT. This sample stems from a study of blood T cells in healthy people across ages. Total RNA, at least 6 micrograms per sample, came from PBMCs.

The receptor was isolated from a man aged 30-40 years in good health. This sequence joins TRBV6-2 or TRBV6-3 and TRBJ1-2, with a possible D match to TRBD1 (5 bases). Sample: blood. CDR3 amino acids: CATRPGERSYTF. The CDR3 nucleotides read TGTGCCACCAGGCCGGGGGAAAGGAGCTACACCTTC.